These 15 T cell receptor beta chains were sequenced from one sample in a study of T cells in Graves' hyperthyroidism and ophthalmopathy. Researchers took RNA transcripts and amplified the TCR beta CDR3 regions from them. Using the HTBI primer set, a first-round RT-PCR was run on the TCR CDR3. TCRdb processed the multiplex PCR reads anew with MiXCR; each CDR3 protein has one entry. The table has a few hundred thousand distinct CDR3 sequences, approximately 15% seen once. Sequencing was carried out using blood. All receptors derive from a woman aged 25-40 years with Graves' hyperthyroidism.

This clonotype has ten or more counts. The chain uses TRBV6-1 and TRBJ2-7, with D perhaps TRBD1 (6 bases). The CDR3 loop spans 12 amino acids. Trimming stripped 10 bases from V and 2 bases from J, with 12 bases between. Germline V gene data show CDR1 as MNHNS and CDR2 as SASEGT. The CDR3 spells CAIGRTAYEQYF. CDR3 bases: TGTGCCATAGGGCGGACAGCCTACGAGCAGTACTTC.

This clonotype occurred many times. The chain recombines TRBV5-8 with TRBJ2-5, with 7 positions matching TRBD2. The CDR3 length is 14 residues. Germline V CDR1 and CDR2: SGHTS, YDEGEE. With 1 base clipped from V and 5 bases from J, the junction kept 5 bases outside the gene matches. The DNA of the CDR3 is TGTGCCAGCAGCTTGTTTGCGGGAGCGGAGACCCAGTACTTC. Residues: CASSLFAGAETQYF.

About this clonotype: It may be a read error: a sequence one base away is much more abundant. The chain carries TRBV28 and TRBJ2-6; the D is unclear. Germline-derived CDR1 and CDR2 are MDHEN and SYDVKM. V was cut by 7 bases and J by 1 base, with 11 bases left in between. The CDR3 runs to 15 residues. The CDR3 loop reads CASKSPSSGANVLTF. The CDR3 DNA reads TGTGCCAGCAAGTCCCCCTCGTCTGGGGCCAACGTCCTGACTTTC.

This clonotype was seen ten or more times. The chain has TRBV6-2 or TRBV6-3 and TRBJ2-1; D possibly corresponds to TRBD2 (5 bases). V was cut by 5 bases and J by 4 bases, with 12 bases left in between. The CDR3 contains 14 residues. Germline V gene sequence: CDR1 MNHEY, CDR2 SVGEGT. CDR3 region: CASSGGALYNEQFF. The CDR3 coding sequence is TGTGCCAGCAGTGGAGGAGCCCTATACAATGAGCAGTTCTTC.

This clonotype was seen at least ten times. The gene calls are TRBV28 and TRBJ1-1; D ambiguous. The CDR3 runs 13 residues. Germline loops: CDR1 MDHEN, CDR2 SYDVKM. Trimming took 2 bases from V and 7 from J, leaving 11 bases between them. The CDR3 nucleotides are TGTGCCAGCAGTTTACATTCAGGCGGTGAAGCTTTCTTT. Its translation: CASSLHSGGEAFF.

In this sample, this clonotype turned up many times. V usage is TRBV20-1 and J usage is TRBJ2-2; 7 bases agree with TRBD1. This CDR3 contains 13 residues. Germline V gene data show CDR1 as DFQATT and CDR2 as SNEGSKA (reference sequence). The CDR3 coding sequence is TGCAGCGCCCCGGACAGGATAACCGGGGAGCTGTTTTTT. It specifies CSAPDRITGELFF.

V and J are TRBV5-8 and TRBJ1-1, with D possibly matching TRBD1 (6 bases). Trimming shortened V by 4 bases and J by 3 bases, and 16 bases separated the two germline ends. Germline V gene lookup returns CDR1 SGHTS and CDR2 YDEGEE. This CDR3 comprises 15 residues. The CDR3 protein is CASSPSTGRDTEAFF. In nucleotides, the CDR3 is TGTGCCAGCAGCCCCTCCACAGGGAGAGACACTGAAGCTTTCTTT.

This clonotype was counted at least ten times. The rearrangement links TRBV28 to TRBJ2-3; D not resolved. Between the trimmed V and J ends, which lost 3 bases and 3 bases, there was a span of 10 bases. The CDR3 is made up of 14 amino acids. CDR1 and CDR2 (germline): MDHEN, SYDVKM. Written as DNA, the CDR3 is TGTGCCAGCAGTTTCTTTGCGGTGACAGATACGCAGTATTTT. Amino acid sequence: CASSFFAVTDTQYF.

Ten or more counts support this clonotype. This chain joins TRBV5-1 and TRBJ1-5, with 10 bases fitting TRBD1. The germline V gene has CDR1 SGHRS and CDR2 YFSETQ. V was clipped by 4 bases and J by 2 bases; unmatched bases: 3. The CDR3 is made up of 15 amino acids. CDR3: CASSPGQGGNQPQHF. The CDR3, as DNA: TGCGCCAGCAGCCCTGGACAGGGGGGCAATCAGCCCCAGCATTTT.

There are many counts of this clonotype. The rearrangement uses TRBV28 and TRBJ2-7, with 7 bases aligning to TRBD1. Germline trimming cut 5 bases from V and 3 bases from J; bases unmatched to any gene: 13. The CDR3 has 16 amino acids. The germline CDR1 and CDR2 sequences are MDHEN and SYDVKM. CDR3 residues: CASSLPRQGAYYEQYF. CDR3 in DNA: TGTGCCAGCAGTCTCCCGCGACAGGGAGCCTACTACGAGCAGTACTTC. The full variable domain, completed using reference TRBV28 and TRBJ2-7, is DVKVTQSSRYLVKRTGEKVFLECVQDMDHENMFWYRQDPGLGLRLIYFSYDVKMKEKGDIPEGYSVSREKKERFSLILESASTNQTSMYLCASSLPRQGAYYEQYFGPGTRLTVT.

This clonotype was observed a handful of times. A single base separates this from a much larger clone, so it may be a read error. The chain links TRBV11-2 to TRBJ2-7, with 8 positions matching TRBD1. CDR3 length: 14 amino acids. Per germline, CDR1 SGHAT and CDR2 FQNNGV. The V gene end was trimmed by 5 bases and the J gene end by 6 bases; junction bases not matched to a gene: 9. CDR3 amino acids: CASSEHTGGAEQYF. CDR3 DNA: TGTGCCAGCAGCGAACACACAGGGGGTGCCGAGCAGTACTTC.

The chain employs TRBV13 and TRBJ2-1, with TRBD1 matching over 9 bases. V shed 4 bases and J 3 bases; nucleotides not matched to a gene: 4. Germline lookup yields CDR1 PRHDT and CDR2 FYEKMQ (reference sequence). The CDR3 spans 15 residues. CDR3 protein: CASSSRDRDYNEQFF. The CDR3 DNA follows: TGTGCCAGCAGCTCCCGGGACAGGGACTACAATGAGCAGTTCTTC.

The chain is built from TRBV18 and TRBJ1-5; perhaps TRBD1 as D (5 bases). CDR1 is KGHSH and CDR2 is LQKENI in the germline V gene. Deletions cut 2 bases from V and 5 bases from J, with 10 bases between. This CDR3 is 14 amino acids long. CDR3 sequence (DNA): TGTGCCAGCTCACCAGGGGCGGTGGATCAGCCCCAGCATTTT. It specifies CASSPGAVDQPQHF.

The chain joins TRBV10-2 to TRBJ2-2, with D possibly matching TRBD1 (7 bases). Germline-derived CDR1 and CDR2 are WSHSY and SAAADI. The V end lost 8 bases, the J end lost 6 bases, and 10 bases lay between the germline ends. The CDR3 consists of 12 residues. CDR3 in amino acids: CASFRGAGELFF. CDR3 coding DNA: TGCGCCAGCTTCAGGGGGGCCGGGGAGCTGTTTTTT.

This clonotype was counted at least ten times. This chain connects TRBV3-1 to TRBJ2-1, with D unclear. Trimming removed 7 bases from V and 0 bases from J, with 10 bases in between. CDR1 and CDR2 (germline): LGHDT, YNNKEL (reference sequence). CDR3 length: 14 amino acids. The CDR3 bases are TGTGCCAGCATGCGGTCTAGCTCCTACAATGAGCAGTTCTTC. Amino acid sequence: CASMRSSSYNEQFF.